Reported below is one TCR beta chain. No cognate antigen has been identified for it. Qualities for individual bases were not recorded, and no much larger clone is one base off. This specimen comes from a study of T cell responses to AZD1222 COVID-19 vaccine (dated by TCRdb to 2020 to 2022). For the study in its entirety: AZD1222 recipients whose second dose came at about 4 weeks and those whose second dose came at about 12 weeks were combined into one group, since spike-specific TCR depth and breadth did not differ between the two schedules. TCR sequencing covered approximately 230 trial participants: nearly 210 given two doses of AZD1222 and 26 given two doses of MenACWY control vaccine. Trial participants were enrolled by age into 18-55, 56-69 and 70-plus year subgroups, with approximately 160, 26 and 62 TCR-sequenced participants respectively. On the study overall, not on this receptor specifically: A significant rise in spike-specific TCR breadth and depth was observed after two AZD1222 doses relative to day 0 and relative to MenACWY recipients. No day 14 peak-response samples were available, so repertoires were characterized only after the peak T cell response. Most participants were white British and females outnumbered males, and the authors suggested that clonal diversity may have been underestimated. The whole spike protein was spanned by vaccine-associated CD4 TCRs, and dominant responses were seen in regions 160-218 and 743-854. Nearly half of unique spike-specific TCRs reportedly recognized epitopes outside regions mutated in the B.1.351 and B.1.1.7 variants. The 56-69-year group was small, and its depth increase did not reach significance, likely because of low power. Conclusions about previously exposed vaccinees are limited because only 6 or 7 AZD1222 recipients were SARS-CoV-2 seropositive at baseline.

The time point label on this specimen signifies: baseline before first vaccination. Vaccinee samples were obtained from the UK trials COV001 and COV002, which included a single-blind randomized controlled phase 2/3 trial of AZD1222 (ChAdOx1 nCoV-19) in healthy adults. For TCRbeta chain sequencing, PBMC samples from trial participants were taken at day 0 and at day 28 after the second dose. The CDR3 regions of human TCRbeta chains were subjected to immunosequencing. In the authors' own workflow: Repertoire TCRs were matched against a reference library of SARS-CoV-2-specific TCRs generated with the MIRA antigen-specificity platform. Breadth was defined as the fraction of unique TCRs that were SARS-CoV-2-associated, and depth was defined as the fraction of total T cells that were SARS-CoV-2-associated. Using the MIRA data, each spike-specific TCR was mapped to the spike region that the TCR reacts to and placed in a CD4 or CD8 class. Log10-transformed breadth and depth values were compared by one-way ANOVA with Sidak's multiple comparisons tests. TCRdb retrieved this table from immuneACCESS and kept in-frame rearrangements only. Not all clones are present; in checked studies, unresolved V genes account for under half, and no reason is known for the remainder. V and J calls and clone size are copied from that table; D and trimming were computed from the DNA. For this sample the table gives about 130,000 clones, of which more than 80% were detected only once. The ten largest make up about 4% of the sample.

The CDR3 runs 20 amino acids, cysteine and phenylalanine included. Only the CDR3 region is kept as DNA, spanning 60 bases read in frame from base 1. The sequence is built from TRBV21-1 and TRBJ1-5; the table calls TRBD1, which could not be checked here. TRBV21-1 counts as a pseudogene. The starting material was peripheral blood, obtained on day 0 of AZD1222 vaccination. This receptor was taken from an adult in good health. This receptor has the CDR3 CASSKAPDREPLEHSQPQHF. The nucleotide sequence is given as TGTGCCAGCAGCAAAGCCCCGGACAGGGAGCCGCTCGAGCACAGTCAGCCCCAGCATTTT.